Listed below are T cell receptor beta chains from one sample, sequenced in a study of CD8 T cells in Susac syndrome. Using its own MiXCR run on the immunoSEQ multiplex PCR reads, TCRdb lists one record per CDR3 protein. The data contain roughly 170,000 distinct CDR3 sequences, approximately 94% of them singletons. The sequenced sample was CD4+ T cells from PBMCs. These receptors originate from a human donor with multiple sclerosis. Each CDR3 is given with its conserved first and last residue. The D gene is left open where the match is weak. Rows may omit the clone size; those that give it use once, few, many or a size class.

clone_size	v_call	d_call	j_call	cdr3_aa	cdr3_nt
-	TRBV12-3/TRBV12-4	-	TRBJ2-3	CASNPGSSDTQYF	TGTGCCAGCAACCCAGGGAGTTCAGATACGCAGTATTTT
-	TRBV7-2	-	TRBJ2-5	CASSLGVASSLRTQYF	TGTGCCAGCAGCTTAGGCGTAGCCAGTAGCCTTAGGACCCAGTACTTC
-	TRBV5-4	-	TRBJ1-1	CASSGAWTEAFF	TGTGCCAGCAGCGGGGCGTGGACTGAAGCTTTCTTT
-	TRBV20-1	-	TRBJ2-7	CSAQAGNYEQYF	TGCAGTGCGCAGGCGGGCAACTACGAGCAGTACTTC
-	TRBV4-2	-	TRBJ2-6	CASSQEPLNSGANVLTF	TGTGCCAGCAGCCAAGAACCGCTGAACTCTGGGGCCAACGTCCTGACTTTC
-	TRBV12-3/TRBV12-4	-	TRBJ1-1	CASIDRGDTEAFF	TGTGCCAGCATTGACCGCGGGGACACTGAAGCTTTCTTT
-	TRBV12-3/TRBV12-4	-	TRBJ1-3	CASSNREAPVGNTIYF	TGTGCCAGCAGTAACAGGGAGGCCCCAGTTGGAAACACCATATATTTT
-	TRBV2	TRBD1	TRBJ1-5	CASSRQGRNQPQHF	TGTGCCAGCAGTCGACAGGGGCGAAATCAGCCCCAGCATTTT
-	TRBV20-1	-	TRBJ2-5	CSAGTAQETQYF	TGCAGTGCTGGTACAGCCCAAGAGACCCAGTACTTC
-	TRBV30	-	TRBJ2-1	CAWGTVEQFF	TGTGCCTGGGGGACTGTTGAGCAGTTCTTC
-	TRBV28	TRBD1	TRBJ2-7	CASSARDRVTYEQYF	TGTGCCAGCAGTGCCCGGGACAGGGTTACCTACGAGCAGTACTTC
-	TRBV2	TRBD1	TRBJ2-5	CASKTGGWYQETQYF	TGTGCCAGTAAAACAGGGGGATGGTACCAAGAGACCCAGTACTTC
-	TRBV27	TRBD1	TRBJ1-1	CASRRPGQGYFNTEAFF	TGTGCCAGCAGGAGACCGGGACAGGGGTATTTCAACACTGAAGCTTTCTTT
-	TRBV4-1	-	TRBJ2-7	CASSQEGQEQYF	TGCGCCAGCAGCCAAGAAGGGCAGGAGCAGTACTTC
-	TRBV12-3/TRBV12-4	-	TRBJ1-4	CASSSLDEKLFF	TGTGCCAGCAGTTCCCTTGATGAAAAACTGTTTTTT
-	TRBV19	TRBD1	TRBJ1-5	CASRGTVSNQPQHF	TGTGCCAGTAGGGGGACAGTTAGCAATCAGCCCCAGCATTTT
-	TRBV5-6	TRBD2	TRBJ2-5	CASSLVTSGGGETQYF	TGTGCCAGCAGCTTGGTTACTAGCGGGGGCGGGGAGACCCAGTACTTC
-	TRBV2	TRBD2	TRBJ2-7	CASGTSGTYEQYF	TGTGCCAGCGGGACTAGCGGCACCTACGAGCAGTACTTC
-	TRBV5-1	-	TRBJ2-3	CASSLGNILTDTQYF	TGCGCCAGCAGCTTGGGTAACATTCTGACAGATACGCAGTATTTT
-	TRBV7-9	-	TRBJ2-1	CATTMAELYNEQFF	TGTGCAACCACTATGGCGGAATTATACAATGAGCAGTTCTTC
-	TRBV20-1	TRBD2	TRBJ2-4	CSANPLAGGQNIQYF	TGCAGTGCTAATCCCCTAGCGGGAGGTCAAAACATTCAGTACTTC
-	TRBV30	TRBD2	TRBJ2-5	CAWTSGAQETQYF	TGTGCCTGGACTAGCGGGGCACAAGAGACCCAGTACTTC
once	TRBV9	TRBD2	TRBJ2-1	CASSVGIAGASYNEQFF	TGTGCCAGCAGCGTAGGGATAGCGGGGGCCTCCTACAATGAGCAGTTCTTC
-	TRBV3-1	-	TRBJ1-2	CASSQDRGGYGYTF	TGTGCCAGCAGCCAAGATCGGGGAGGGTATGGCTACACCTTC
-	TRBV5-1	-	TRBJ2-1	CASSLHDGYNEQFF	TGCGCCAGCAGCTTACACGACGGTTACAATGAGCAGTTCTTC
-	TRBV7-8	-	TRBJ2-1	CASRTYNEQFF	TGTGCCAGCCGAACCTACAATGAGCAGTTCTTC
once	TRBV6-5	-	TRBJ2-2	CASSQQGPNTGELFF	TGTGCCAGCAGCCAACAGGGCCCGAACACCGGGGAGCTGTTTTTT
-	TRBV2	-	TRBJ1-6	CASSMDRSINSPLHF	TGTGCCAGCAGCATGGACAGATCCATCAATTCACCCCTCCACTTT
-	TRBV9	-	TRBJ2-1	CASNRGGPDNEQFF	TGTGCCAGCAATAGGGGGGGCCCGGACAATGAGCAGTTCTTC
-	TRBV7-9	TRBD1	TRBJ1-1	CASSYGRPDRLTEAFF	TGTGCCAGCAGCTATGGGCGCCCGGACAGGTTGACTGAAGCTTTCTTT
-	TRBV9	-	TRBJ1-4	CASSADSNNEKLFF	TGTGCCAGCAGCGCCGACAGTAATAATGAAAAACTGTTTTTT
once	TRBV3-1	-	TRBJ2-1	CASSQVGRNEQFF	TGTGCCAGCAGCCAAGTAGGGCGCAATGAGCAGTTCTTC
-	TRBV18	-	TRBJ2-3	CASSPPVTDTQYF	TGTGCCAGCTCACCTCCCGTCACAGATACGCAGTATTTT
-	TRBV29-1	-	TRBJ1-1	CSVAQNTEAFF	TGCAGCGTTGCCCAGAACACTGAAGCTTTCTTT
-	TRBV7-2	-	TRBJ2-6	CASLPGGAGANVLTF	TGTGCCAGCCTCCCCGGGGGCGCTGGGGCCAACGTCCTGACTTTC
-	TRBV5-1	-	TRBJ2-7	CASSFTGVSPSYEQYF	TGCGCCAGCAGCTTTACGGGAGTGTCACCCTCCTACGAGCAGTACTTC
-	TRBV6-5	TRBD1	TRBJ1-6	CASSTRTGNNSPLHF	TGTGCCAGCAGTACTCGGACAGGGAACAATTCACCCCTCCACTTT
-	TRBV19	-	TRBJ2-7	CASSADSYEQYF	TGTGCCAGTAGTGCCGATTCCTACGAGCAGTACTTC
-	TRBV5-4	-	TRBJ2-6	CASSWANVLTF	TGTGCCAGCAGTTGGGCCAACGTCCTGACTTTC
-	TRBV6-5	-	TRBJ2-7	CASSVSGPYEQYF	TGTGCCAGCAGTGTAAGCGGACCCTACGAGCAGTACTTC
-	TRBV2	-	TRBJ2-2	CASSEQYTGELFF	TGTGCCAGCAGTGAACAGTACACCGGGGAGCTGTTTTTT